This entry concerns a single T cell receptor beta chain. The antigen is not known. The sample comes from a study of cytomegalovirus exposure and HLA in healthy donors. General observations from the study: Cytomegalovirus-associated status was assigned to 150 or so TCR beta chains. Among CMV-associated TCR beta chains, most appeared HLA-restricted in a later analysis.

With 60 Vbeta and 13 Jbeta primers, the PCR was carried out. Sequencing was performed with immunoSEQ multiplex PCR; in TCRdb, only in-frame clones are kept and a portion is missing. The sample contains under 200,000 clones, approximately 67% of which appear only once. Trimming removed 6 bases from V and 1 base from J; junction bases left unmatched: 8. The CDR3 has 15 amino acids. Germline values: CDR1 LNHDA, CDR2 SQIVND (reference sequence). The sample was PBMCs. This TCR derives from a woman younger than 30 in good health and CMV-seropositive. The V gene is TRBV19, the J gene TRBJ2-7, with 8 bases identical to TRBD2. This CDR3 reads CASSSSGTRSYEQYF. The CDR3 DNA reads as TGTGCCAGTAGCTCCTCCGGGACTAGATCCTACGAGCAGTACTTC.